The following is a T cell receptor beta chain sequence with its context. Measured with immunoSEQ multiplex PCR; TCRdb has only the in-frame clones, and not every one. The table has roughly 650,000 clones, about 97% seen once. The data derive from a study of shared clonotypes between healthy human individuals. Trimming took 6 bases from V and 3 from J, leaving 15 bases between them. CDR3 length equals 15 residues. Per germline, CDR1 MDHEN and CDR2 SYDVKM. The chain uses TRBV28 and TRBJ2-1, with a possible D match to TRBD1 (6 bases). The sequencing input was naive CD4+ T cells sorted from blood. This sample's subset: CD45RA+ positively selected. The source is a woman aged 30 to 39 in good health. The CDR3 reads CASRSPGAGYNEQFF. The CDR3 coding sequence is TGTGCCAGCAGGTCCCCAGGGGCTGGCTACAATGAGCAGTTCTTC.